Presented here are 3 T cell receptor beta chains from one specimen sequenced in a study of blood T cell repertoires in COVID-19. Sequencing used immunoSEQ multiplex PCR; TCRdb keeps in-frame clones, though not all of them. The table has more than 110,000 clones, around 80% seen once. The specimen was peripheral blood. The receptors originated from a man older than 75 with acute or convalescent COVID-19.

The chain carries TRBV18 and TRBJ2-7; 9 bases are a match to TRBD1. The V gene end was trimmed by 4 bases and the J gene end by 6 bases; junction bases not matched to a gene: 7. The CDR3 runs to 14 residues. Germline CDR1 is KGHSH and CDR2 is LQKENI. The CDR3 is CASSRGQGTGEQYF. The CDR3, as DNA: TGTGCCAGCTCACGAGGACAGGGGACGGGCGAGCAGTACTTC.

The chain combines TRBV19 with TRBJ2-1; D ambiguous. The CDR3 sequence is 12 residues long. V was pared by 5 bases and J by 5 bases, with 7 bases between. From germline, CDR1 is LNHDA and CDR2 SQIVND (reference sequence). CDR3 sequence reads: CASSSYNNEQFF. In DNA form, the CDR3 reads TGTGCCAGTAGTTCTTATAACAATGAGCAGTTCTTC.

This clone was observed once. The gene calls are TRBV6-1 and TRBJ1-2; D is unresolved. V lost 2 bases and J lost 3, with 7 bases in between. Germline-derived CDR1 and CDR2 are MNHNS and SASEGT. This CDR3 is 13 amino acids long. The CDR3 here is CASSESGYYGYTF. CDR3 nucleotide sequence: TGTGCCAGCAGTGAATCGGGGTACTATGGCTACACCTTC.